This paragraph reports one T cell receptor beta chain. Its antigen is unidentified. The data derive from a study of blood T cells in healthy people across ages. Study conclusions and caveats: Older age coincided with a roughly linear decline in TCR beta diversity per million T cells. Estimated diversity, derived from one million T cells, was regarded as an underestimate.

Every donor gave 7.5 to 10 milliliters of peripheral blood. CDR3 length equals 15 residues. The germline gives CDR1 SGHRS, CDR2 YFSETQ. With V trimmed by 6 bases and J by 2 bases, 8 bases remained unmatched. Then a second PCR, running roughly 7 to 11 cycles, was carried out with a sample-barcoded 5' primer and a J-beta primer mix. Template switching added a 12-random-nucleotide identifier to every cDNA molecule. TCRdb re-called the 5' RACE reads with MiXCR, one entry per CDR3 protein. There are roughly 1.9 million distinct CDR3 sequences in the sample; roughly two fifths occur only once, and around 23% lies in the top ten.

Sequenced: blood. The J gene is TRBJ2-1, the V gene TRBV5-1, with TRBD1 matching 7 bases. This receptor was obtained from a human donor in good health. The CDR3 loop is CASTPGDSPYNEQFF. CDR3 in DNA: TGCGCCAGCACCCCAGGGGACAGCCCCTACAATGAGCAGTTCTTC.